The source of this T cell receptor beta chain is a study of blood T cell repertoires in COVID-19. Whole-study context: Researchers got acute and convalescent COVID-19 samples from the United States, Italy and Spain. From T cells, B-cell-depleted T cells, or PBMCs came the material, which was cDNA or gDNA.

Original analysis: For nucleated cells, counts were estimated from reference gene primer amplification. Some clones are missing from TCRdb's copy, which holds only in-frame ones; the method was immunoSEQ multiplex PCR. V, J and clone size derive from that table, while D and trimming were established from the DNA sequence. The table has fewer than 700,000 clones, around 90% seen once. Those enrolled in Seattle joined during active infection and were followed longitudinally afterward. Trimming removed 5 bases at V and 0 bases at J, with 19 bases between. This CDR3 comprises 17 residues. The germline V gene encodes CDR1 MNHEY and CDR2 SMNVEV (reference sequence).

The TCR sequence derives from a woman aged 45-65 years with COVID-19, enrolled during active disease. The chain is built from TRBV27 and TRBJ1-1; D possibly corresponds to TRBD1 (6 bases). Sample: peripheral blood. The CDR3: CASSTRGLFTMNTEAFF. The DNA of the CDR3 is TGTGCCAGCAGTACCAGGGGTCTTTTTACTATGAACACTGAAGCTTTCTTT.